The T cell receptor beta chain under discussion was sequenced for a study of cytomegalovirus exposure and HLA in healthy donors. General observations from the study: Later analysis demonstrated an association between a missense DCLRE1C variant and TCR beta V- and J-gene trimming.

60 Vbeta and 13 Jbeta primers were used in PCR. Libraries were prepared by immunoSEQ multiplex PCR; TCRdb keeps only in-frame clonotypes and omits some of them. The sample lists 200,000 or so clones, 77% occurring once. The CDR3 has 14 amino acids. The germline V gene has CDR1 SGHTA and CDR2 FQGNSA. With 1 base removed from V and 4 bases from J, the gap between germline ends came to 9 bases. Remarks on this clone: Its antigen is unknown.

This chain uses TRBV7-2 with TRBJ2-3; D is ambiguous. This receptor was obtained from a woman younger than 45 in good health and CMV-seropositive. Sample: PBMCs. CDR3 in DNA: TGTGCCAGCAGCTTAGTTTCCCGGGCAGATACGCAGTATTTT. The encoded protein is CASSLVSRADTQYF. Looking up the rest from reference TRBV7-2 and TRBJ2-3 gives the full variable domain: GAGVSQSPSNKVTEKGKDVELRCDPISGHTALYWYRQSLGQGLEFLIYFQGNSAPDKSGLPSDRFSAERTGGSVSTLTIQRTQQEDSAVYLCASSLVSRADTQYFGPGTRLTVL.